This section outlines one TCR beta chain sequence together with its context. The antigen remains undetermined. This sample stems from a study of blood T cells in healthy people across ages. Points from the study as a whole: Researchers deemed the diversity estimates from one million T cells underestimates.

Combining a sample-barcoded 5' primer with a J-beta primer mix, a second PCR ran for roughly 6 to 11 cycles. TCRdb ran MiXCR on the 5' RACE reads and lists one entry per CDR3 protein. This table has approximately 800,000 distinct CDR3 sequences, about three fifths appearing once. Per sample, a minimum of 6.5 million PBMCs were isolated. Total RNA was extracted at no less than 6 micrograms per sample. Trimming cost V 5 bases and J 4 bases, with 11 bases left between them. The CDR3 has 13 amino acids. Specimen: blood. This TCR was recovered from a man aged 25 to 40 in good health. The V call is TRBV12-3 or TRBV12-4, the J call TRBJ2-5; D gene ambiguous. The CDR3 coding sequence is TGTGCCAGCAGTACCGGTGATACAGAGACCCAGTACTTC. Translating gives CASSTGDTETQYF.